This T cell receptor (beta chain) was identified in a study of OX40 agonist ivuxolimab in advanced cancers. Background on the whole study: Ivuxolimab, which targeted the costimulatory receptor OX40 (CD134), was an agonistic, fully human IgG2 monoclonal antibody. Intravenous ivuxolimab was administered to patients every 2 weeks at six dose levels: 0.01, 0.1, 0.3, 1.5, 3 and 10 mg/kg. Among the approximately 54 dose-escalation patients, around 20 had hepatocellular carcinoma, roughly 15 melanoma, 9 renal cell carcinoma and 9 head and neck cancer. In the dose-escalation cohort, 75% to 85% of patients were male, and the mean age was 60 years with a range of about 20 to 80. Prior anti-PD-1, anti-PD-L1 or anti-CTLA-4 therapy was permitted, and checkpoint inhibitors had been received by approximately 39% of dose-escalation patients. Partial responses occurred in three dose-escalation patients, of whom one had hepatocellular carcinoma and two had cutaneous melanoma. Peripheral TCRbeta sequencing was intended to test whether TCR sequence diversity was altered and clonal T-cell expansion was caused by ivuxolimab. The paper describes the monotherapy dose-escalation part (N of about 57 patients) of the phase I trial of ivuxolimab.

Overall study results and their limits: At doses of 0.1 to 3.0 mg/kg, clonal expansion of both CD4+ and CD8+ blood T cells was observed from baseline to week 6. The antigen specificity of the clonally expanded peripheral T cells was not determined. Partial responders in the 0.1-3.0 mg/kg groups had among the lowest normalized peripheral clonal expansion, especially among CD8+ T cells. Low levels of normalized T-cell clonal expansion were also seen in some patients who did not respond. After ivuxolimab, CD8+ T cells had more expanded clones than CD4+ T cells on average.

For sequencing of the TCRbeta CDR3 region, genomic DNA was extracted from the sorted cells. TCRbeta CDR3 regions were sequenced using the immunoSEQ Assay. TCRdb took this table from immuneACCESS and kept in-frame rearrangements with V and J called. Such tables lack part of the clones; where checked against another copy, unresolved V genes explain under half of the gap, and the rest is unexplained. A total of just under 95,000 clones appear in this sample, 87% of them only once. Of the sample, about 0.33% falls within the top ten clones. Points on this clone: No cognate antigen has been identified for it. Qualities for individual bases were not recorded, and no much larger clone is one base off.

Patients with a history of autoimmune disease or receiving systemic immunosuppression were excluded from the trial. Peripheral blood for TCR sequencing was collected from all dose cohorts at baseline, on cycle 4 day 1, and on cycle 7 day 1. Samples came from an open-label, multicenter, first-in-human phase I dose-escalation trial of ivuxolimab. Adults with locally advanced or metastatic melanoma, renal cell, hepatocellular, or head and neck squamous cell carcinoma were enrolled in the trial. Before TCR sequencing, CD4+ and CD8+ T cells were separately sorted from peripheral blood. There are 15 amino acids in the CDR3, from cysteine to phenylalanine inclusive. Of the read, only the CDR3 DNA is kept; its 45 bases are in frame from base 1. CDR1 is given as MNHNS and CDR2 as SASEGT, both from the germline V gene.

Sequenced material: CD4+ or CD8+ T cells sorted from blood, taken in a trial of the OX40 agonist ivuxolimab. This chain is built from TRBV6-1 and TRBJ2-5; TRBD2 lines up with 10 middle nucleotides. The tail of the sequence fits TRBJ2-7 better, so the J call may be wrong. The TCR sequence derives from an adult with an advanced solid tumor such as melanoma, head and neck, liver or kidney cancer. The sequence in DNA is TGTGCCAGCAGTGATAGAGCGGGGGGGCCGTACGAGCAGTACTTC. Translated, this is CASSDRAGGPYEQYF.